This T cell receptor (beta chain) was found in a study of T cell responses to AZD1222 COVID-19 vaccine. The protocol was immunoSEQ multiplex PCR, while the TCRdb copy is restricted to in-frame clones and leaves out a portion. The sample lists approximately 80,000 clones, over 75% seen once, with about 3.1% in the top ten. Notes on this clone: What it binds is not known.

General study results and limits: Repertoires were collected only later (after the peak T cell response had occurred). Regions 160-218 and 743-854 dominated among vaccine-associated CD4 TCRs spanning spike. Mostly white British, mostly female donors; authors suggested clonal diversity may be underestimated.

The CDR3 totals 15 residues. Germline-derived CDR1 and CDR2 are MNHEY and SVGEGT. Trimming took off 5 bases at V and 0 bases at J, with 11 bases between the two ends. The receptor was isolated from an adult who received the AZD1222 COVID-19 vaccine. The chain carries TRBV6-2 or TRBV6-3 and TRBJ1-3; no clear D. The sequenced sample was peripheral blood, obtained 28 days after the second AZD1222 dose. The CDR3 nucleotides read TGTGCCAGCAGTACCCCGCAAGTCTCTGGAAACACCATATATTTT. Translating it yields CASSTPQVSGNTIYF.